A selection of T cell receptor beta chains follows, all from one sample in a study of blood T cell repertoires in COVID-19. The data were produced by immunoSEQ multiplex PCR, yet TCRdb's version contains in-frame clones alone and is incomplete. The data contain 15,000 to 16,000 clones, approximately 85% of them singletons. Sequencing used peripheral blood. Receptor source: a man between 65 and 85 years old in a cohort sampled during active COVID-19. CDR3s include the opening cysteine and the closing phenylalanine or tryptophan. Size values are once, few and many counts, or a class for expanded clones, and some rows have none.

CDR3 length | J gene | V gene | clone size | CDR3 protein
16 | TRBJ2-7 | TRBV24-1 | - | CATSDLSSGAGNEQYF
12 | TRBJ2-7 | TRBV2 | - | CARGGQGYEQYF
14 | TRBJ2-7 | TRBV20-1 | - | CSASGTGSSYEQYF
11 | TRBJ1-1 | TRBV20-1 | - | CSARSGAEAFF
11 | TRBJ2-5 | TRBV5-1 | once | CASRGGGTQYF
12 | TRBJ2-5 | TRBV12-3/TRBV12-4 | - | CASSRQGETQYF
16 | TRBJ1-5 | TRBV6-1 | - | CASSEKGVAGYQPQHF
18 | TRBJ2-2 | TRBV18 | - | CASSLIRGTGVHTGELFF
14 | TRBJ1-5 | TRBV5-4 | - | CASSLPGGNQPQHF
12 | TRBJ2-2 | TRBV9 | - | CASSVVSGELFF
13 | TRBJ2-3 | TRBV4-1 | - | CASSQGGQNTQYF
15 | TRBJ2-1 | TRBV29-1 | - | CSAASTSGVYNEQFF
15 | TRBJ2-1 | TRBV6-5 | - | CASSQAGGTYNEQFF
14 | TRBJ2-2 | TRBV27 | - | CATQRQGAAGELFF
19 | TRBJ2-1 | TRBV23-1 | - | CASSRPRTGGFGVCNEQFF
15 | TRBJ2-1 | TRBV2 | - | CASSEPTSGSHEQFF
13 | TRBJ1-2 | TRBV12-3/TRBV12-4 | - | CASSPQGSYGYTF
13 | TRBJ2-7 | TRBV28 | - | CASSSGSDAEQYF
14 | TRBJ2-7 | TRBV11-2 | - | CASRLLRRPAEQYF
20 | TRBJ1-5 | TRBV6-4 | - | CASSPQWGQGANYSNQPQHF
13 | TRBJ1-1 | TRBV7-2 | - | CASSLVGSTEAFF
14 | TRBJ2-5 | TRBV11-2 | - | CASSLGTTGETQYF
19 | TRBJ2-1 | TRBV7-6 | - | CASSLGVGAPGLRNNEQFF
15 | TRBJ1-1 | TRBV9 | - | CASSVDEGVDTEAFF
13 | TRBJ2-7 | TRBV11-2 | - | CASSLVGDKGQYF
15 | TRBJ1-2 | TRBV7-8 | - | CASSEDRGKVHGYTF
17 | TRBJ2-3 | TRBV7-9 | - | CASSSGLAGVVTDTQYF
16 | TRBJ2-1 | TRBV4-1 | - | CASSQEGGLLNNEQFF
16 | TRBJ2-2 | TRBV9 | - | CASSPGAGQGAGELFF
14 | TRBJ2-7 | TRBV28 | once | CASSPGQVGYEQYF
14 | TRBJ2-2 | TRBV3-1/TRBV3-2 | - | CASSRTGRTGELFF